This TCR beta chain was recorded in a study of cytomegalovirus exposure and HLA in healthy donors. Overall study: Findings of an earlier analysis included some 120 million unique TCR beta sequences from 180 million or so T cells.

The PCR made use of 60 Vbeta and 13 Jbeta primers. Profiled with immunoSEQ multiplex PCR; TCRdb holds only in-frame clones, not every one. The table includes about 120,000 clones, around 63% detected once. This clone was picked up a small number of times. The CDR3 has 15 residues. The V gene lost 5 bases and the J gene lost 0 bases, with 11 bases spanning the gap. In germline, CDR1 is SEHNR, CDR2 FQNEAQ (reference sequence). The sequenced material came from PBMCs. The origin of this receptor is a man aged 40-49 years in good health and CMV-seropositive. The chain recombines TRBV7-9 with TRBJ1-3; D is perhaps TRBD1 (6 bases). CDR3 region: CASSPDRSSGNTIYF. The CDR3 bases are TGTGCCAGCAGCCCAGACAGGAGCTCTGGAAACACCATATATTTT.